This T cell receptor (beta chain) is from a study of read filtering for tumor transcriptome and immune sequencing. Points from the study as a whole: Correlation between methods rose after single-read clonotypes were removed. Sorted CD138-negative bone marrow cells were not purified T cells.

CDR1 is LGHDT, CDR2 YNNKEL, per germline (reference sequence). The CDR3 consists of 13 residues. V lost 1 base and J lost 5, with 7 bases in between. Molecular barcoded adaptors covering alpha/delta and beta/gamma chains were used on around 370 ng RNA. TCRdb called the reads again in MiXCR, with one record for every CDR3 protein. The data show about 130,000 distinct CDR3 sequences, under 15% seen once. This clonotype has ten or more counts. Its antigen remains unknown. This chain links TRBV3-1 with TRBJ2-3; D gene unclear. This receptor was identified in a donor older than 35 with multiple myeloma. The specimen sequenced was a population of CD138-negative cells sorted from bone marrow. In DNA, the CDR3 is TGTGCCAGCAGCCAAGTGACGGTAGATACGCAGTATTTT. It yields the protein CASSQVTVDTQYF.